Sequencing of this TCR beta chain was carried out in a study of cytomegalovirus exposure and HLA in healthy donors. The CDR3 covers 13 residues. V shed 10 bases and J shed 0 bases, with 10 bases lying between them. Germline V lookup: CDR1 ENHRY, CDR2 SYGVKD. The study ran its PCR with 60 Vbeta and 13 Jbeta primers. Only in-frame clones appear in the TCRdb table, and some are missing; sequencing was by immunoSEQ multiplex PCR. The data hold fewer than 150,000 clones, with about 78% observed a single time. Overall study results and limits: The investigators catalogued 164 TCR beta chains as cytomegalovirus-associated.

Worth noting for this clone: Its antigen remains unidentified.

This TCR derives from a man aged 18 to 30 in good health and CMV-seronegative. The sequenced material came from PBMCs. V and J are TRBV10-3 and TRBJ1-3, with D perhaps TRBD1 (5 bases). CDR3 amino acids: CATGHFSGNTIYF. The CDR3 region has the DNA TGTGCCACCGGACATTTCTCTGGAAACACCATATATTTT.